This T cell receptor (beta chain) comes out of a study of T cells in Graves' hyperthyroidism and ophthalmopathy. Whole-study results and caveats: Among thyroid clonotypes expanded above 0.001, most also appeared in blood. The model anticipated ophthalmopathy a median approximately six months pre-onset.

This clonotype came up many times. Its antigen is as yet unknown. Amplification of TCR beta CDR3 regions was performed using RNA transcripts as template. HTBI primers were the set used in a first-round RT-PCR of the TCR CDR3. TCRdb recomputed calls from the multiplex PCR reads with MiXCR, one row per CDR3 protein. The sample has around 300,000 distinct CDR3 sequences, about 14% seen once; the top ten hold under 30%. Aged 18 to 65, the patients had hyperthyroidism that was newly diagnosed and had lasted under 2 months. This sequence was found in a woman aged 25 to 39 with Graves' hyperthyroidism. The sample was blood.

CDR3 loop: CASARGGGPKETQYF. For the CDR3, the DNA is TGTGCCAGCGCTCGAGGGGGCGGCCCAAAAGAGACCCAGTACTTC. This chain links TRBV9 with TRBJ2-5; 7 bases match TRBD1. Germline CDR1 SGDLS, CDR2 YYNGEE. This CDR3 comprises 15 residues. V shed 7 bases, J shed 3 bases, and the junction held 12 bases outside the gene matches.